The 9 T cell receptor beta chains below come from one sample, sequenced in a study of OX40 agonist ivuxolimab in advanced cancers. Data came from immunoSEQ multiplex PCR; TCRdb stores just in-frame clones and leaves some out. The sample includes roughly 86,000 clones, approximately 86% of them seen just once. Sequenced material: CD4+ or CD8+ T cells sorted from blood, taken in a trial of the OX40 agonist ivuxolimab. The origin of the receptors is an adult with an advanced solid tumor such as melanoma, head and neck, liver or kidney cancer.

This clone was seen only a few times. The rearrangement joins TRBV5-1 to TRBJ1-1, with 8 bases matching TRBD1. Germline V gives CDR1 SGHRS, CDR2 YFSETQ. V lost 5 bases, J lost 4 bases, and 16 bases stayed unmatched. The CDR3 consists of 17 residues. The CDR3 DNA is TGCGCCAGCAGTTTAATAAGAGGGACAGGTCTGGGCACTGAAGCTTTCTTT. It is translated as CASSLIRGTGLGTEAFF.

The rearrangement joins TRBV6-5 to TRBJ1-1; TRBD1 is a possible D gene (5 bases). V lost 6 bases, J lost 1 base, and 12 bases lay in between. CDR3 length: 14 residues. CDR1 is MNHEY and CDR2 is SVGAGI in the germline V gene. CDR3 sequence reads: CASRGLDRNTEAFF. The CDR3 nucleotides are TGTGCCAGCAGAGGATTAGACAGGAACACTGAAGCTTTCTTT.

In its sample, this clone was seen once. The chain employs TRBV19 and TRBJ2-1; possibly TRBD1 for D (5 bases). The CDR3 is 14 residues long. V lost 5 bases and J lost 2, with 10 bases in between. CDR1 LNHDA and CDR2 SQIVND come from the germline V gene (reference sequence). CDR3 DNA: TGTGCCAGTAGTCAGGGCAACCCCTACAATGAGCAGTTCTTC. Protein product: CASSQGNPYNEQFF.

The chain recombines TRBV6-5 with TRBJ2-6; D is unclear. Germline CDR1 reads MNHEY; CDR2 reads SVGAGI. The CDR3 has 14 amino acids. The V end was cut by 4 bases, the J end by 3 bases, with 7 bases between. The CDR3 loop reads CASSFAVGANVLTF. CDR3 DNA sequence: TGTGCCAGCAGTTTTGCGGTTGGGGCCAACGTCCTGACTTTC.

This chain uses TRBV14 with TRBJ2-7; 10 nucleotides align to TRBD2. CDR3 length: 18 residues. Trimming took 1 base from V and 0 from J; bases not matched to a gene: 9. The germline V gene has CDR1 SGHDN and CDR2 FVKESK. CDR3 region: CASSQGWLAGARSYEQYF. CDR3 DNA: TGTGCCAGCAGCCAAGGATGGCTAGCGGGAGCCCGCTCCTACGAGCAGTACTTC. Filled out from reference TRBV14 and TRBJ2-7, the complete variable domain reads EAGVTQFPSHSVIEKGQTVTLRCDPISGHDNLYWYRRVMGKEIKFLLHFVKESKQDESGMPNNRFLAERTGGTYSTLKVQPAELEDSGVYFCASSQGWLAGARSYEQYFGPGTRLTVT.

This chain connects TRBV29-1 to TRBJ2-5; D is tentatively TRBD1 or TRBD2 (6 bases each). The CDR3 runs 13 residues. CDR1 is SQVTM and CDR2 is ANQGSEA in the germline V gene. The germline V and J ends were trimmed by 6 bases and 5 bases, with 16 bases remaining between them. For the CDR3, the DNA is TGCAGCGTGGAGGGACAAGCGCTGGAGACCCAGTACTTC. Its translation is CSVEGQALETQYF. Based on the CDR3 plus reference TRBV29-1 and TRBJ2-5, the full variable domain is SAVISQKPSRDICQRGTSLTIQCQVDSQVTMMFWYRQQPGQSLTLIATANQGSEATYESGFVIDKFPISRPNLTFSTLTVSNMSPEDSSIYLCSVEGQALETQYFGPGTRLLVL.

The V and J genes are TRBV10-3 and TRBJ2-4, with D unresolved. V lost 7 bases to trimming and J lost 1 base, with 11 bases between them. The CDR3 is made up of 14 amino acids. Per germline, CDR1 ENHRY and CDR2 SYGVKD. CDR3 protein: CAIKPELAKNIQYF. The CDR3 DNA reads TGTGCCATCAAACCAGAACTTGCCAAAAACATTCAGTACTTC.

V usage is TRBV13 and J usage is TRBJ2-7; TRBD1 might be the D (6 bases). Germline V CDR1 and CDR2: PRHDT, FYEKMQ (reference sequence). The ends were cut back, 3 bases at V and 0 bases at J, with 15 bases in the middle. This CDR3 region has 16 residues. CDR3 amino acids: CASSLIQGGSSYEQYF. For the CDR3, the DNA is TGTGCCAGCAGCTTGATACAGGGCGGCAGCTCCTACGAGCAGTACTTC.

In the case of this clone: In the same sample, other DNA sequences code for this CDR3. The chain joins TRBV14 to TRBJ1-3; D not certain. CDR1 is SGHDN and CDR2 is FVKESK in the germline V gene. The CDR3 loop spans 12 amino acids. Trimming shortened V by 1 base and J by 2 bases, and 0 bases separated the two germline ends. The CDR3 nucleotides read TGTGCCAGCAGCCAAGCTGGAAACACCATATATTTT. Amino acids: CASSQAGNTIYF.